This record looks at one T cell receptor (beta chain) sequence and its context. Its antigen remains unknown. Using RNA transcripts as the source, TCR beta CDR3 regions were amplified. Using the HTBI primer set, a first-round RT-PCR was run on the TCR CDR3. Each CDR3 protein is one row after TCRdb ran MiXCR on the multiplex PCR reads. Altogether more than 500,000 distinct CDR3 sequences are present, around 16% being singletons, with the ten largest covering approximately 30%. The CDR3 contains 15 residues. With 6 bases removed from V and 2 bases from J, the gap between germline ends came to 13 bases. The sample belongs to a study of T cells in Graves' hyperthyroidism and ophthalmopathy. Study overall: Peripheral blood was taken when the disease was first diagnosed, before any treatment began.

From more than 9.5 ml of fresh peripheral blood, PBMCs were isolated. The study's findings and limits: Ophthalmopathy was identified by the model a median about six months ahead of onset.

The source of this sequence is a woman aged 25-40 years with Graves' ophthalmopathy. Sequenced material: blood. The rearrangement joins TRBV12-3 or TRBV12-4 to TRBJ2-2; D may be TRBD2 (7 bases). For the CDR3, the DNA is TGTGCCAGCAGGTCGGGGGGCGGTAACACCGGGGAGCTGTTTTTT. It yields the protein CASRSGGGNTGELFF.